This T cell receptor (beta chain) was identified in a study of graft-versus-host responses after intestinal transplantation. On this clone: The antigen is unknown.

V was shortened by 6 bases and J by 7 bases, with 18 bases between the two germline ends. The CDR3 covers 15 residues. Germline assignment: CDR1 KGHSH and CDR2 LQKENI. Produced via immunoSEQ multiplex PCR; TCRdb's table is partial and in-frame only. Among more than 50,000 clones listed, less than 95% were seen once. Notes on the study in general: In patients with graft-donor T cell macrochimerism, allograft graft-versus-host to host-versus-graft clonal ratios were high. In recipient marrow, GvH clones were found, and some appeared first in ileum or blood.

The origin of this receptor is a human patient who received an intestinal transplant, so some T cells may come from the graft donor. The sequencing here drew on PBMCs, taken 662 days after intestinal transplant. The J gene is TRBJ2-2, the V gene TRBV18; TRBD2 might be the D (5 bases). The CDR3: CASSTGEVTNGELFF. The CDR3 region has the DNA TGTGCCAGCTCCACCGGGGAAGTAACCAACGGGGAGCTGTTTTTT.